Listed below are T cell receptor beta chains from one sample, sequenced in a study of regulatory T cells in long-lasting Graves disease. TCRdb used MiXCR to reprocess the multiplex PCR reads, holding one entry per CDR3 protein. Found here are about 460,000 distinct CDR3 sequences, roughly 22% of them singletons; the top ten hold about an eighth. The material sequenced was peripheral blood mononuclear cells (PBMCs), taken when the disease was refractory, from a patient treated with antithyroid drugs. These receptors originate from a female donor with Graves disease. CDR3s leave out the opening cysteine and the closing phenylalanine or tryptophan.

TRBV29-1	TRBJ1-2	SVGQDLNYGYT
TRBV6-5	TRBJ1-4	ASSYSGATNEKLF
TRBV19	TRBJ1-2	ASRRIGTGEDGYT
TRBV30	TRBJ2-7	AWSATGRGEQY
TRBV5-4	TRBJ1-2	ASSTGTEYGYT
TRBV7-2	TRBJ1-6	ATGISNSPLH
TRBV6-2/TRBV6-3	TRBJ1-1	ASSYFQGKAF
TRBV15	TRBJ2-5	ATSRERSGGRETQY
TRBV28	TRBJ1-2	ASTPGGANYGYT
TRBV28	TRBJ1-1	ASSLGTGGRAEAF
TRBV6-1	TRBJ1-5	ASSEVGWYSNQPQH
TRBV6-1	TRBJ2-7	ASSGGQGLN
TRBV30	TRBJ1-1	AWVLWNTEAF